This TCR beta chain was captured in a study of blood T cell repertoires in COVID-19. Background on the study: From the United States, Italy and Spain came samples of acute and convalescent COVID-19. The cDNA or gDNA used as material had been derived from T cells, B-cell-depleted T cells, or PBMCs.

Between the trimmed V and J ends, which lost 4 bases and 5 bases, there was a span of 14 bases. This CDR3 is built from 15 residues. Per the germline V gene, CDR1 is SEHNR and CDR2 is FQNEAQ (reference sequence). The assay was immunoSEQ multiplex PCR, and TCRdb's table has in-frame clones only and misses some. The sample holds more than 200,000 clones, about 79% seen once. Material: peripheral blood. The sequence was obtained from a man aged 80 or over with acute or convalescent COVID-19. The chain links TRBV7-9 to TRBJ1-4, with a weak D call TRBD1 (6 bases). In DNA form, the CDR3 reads TGTGCCAGCAGCTCTACAGGGAGGGAGAATGAAAAACTGTTTTTT. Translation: CASSSTGRENEKLFF. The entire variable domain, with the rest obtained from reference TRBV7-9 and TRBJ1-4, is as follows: DTGVSQNPRHKITKRGQNVTFRCDPISEHNRLYWYRQTLGQGPEFLTYFQNEAQLEKSRLLSDRFSAERPKGSFSTLEIQRTEQGDSAMYLCASSSTGRENEKLFFGSGTQLSVL.